Each of the 6 T cell receptor beta chains below was sequenced from the same sample in a study of T cells in women clearing cervical HPV infection. The method was immunoSEQ multiplex PCR; TCRdb's version includes in-frame clones alone and lacks a portion of them. The specimen's table records under 35,000 clones. Specimen: blood buffy coat. The receptors originated from a woman aged 18-69 years with a cervical HPV16 infection that either progressed to CIN3+ or cleared (not recorded which).

A remark on this clone: The CDR3 end falls 3 residues outside the read, so it is completed with the germline J gene. The chain recombines TRBV18 with TRBJ1-1; D gene unclear. Trimming cost V 0 bases and J 0 bases, with 8 bases left between them. The germline gives CDR1 KGHSH, CDR2 LQKENI. This CDR3 region has 15 residues. CDR3 DNA, as far as it was read: TGTGCCAGCTCACCACCGGCAGGAGTGAACACTGAA. It encodes CASSPPAGVNTE. The entire CDR3 protein reads CASSPPAGVNTEAFF.

About this clone: Coverage ceases 3 residues before the CDR3 finishes, and the germline J gene fills in the end. V gene TRBV5-4 combines with J gene TRBJ1-2, with 8 bases fitting TRBD1. V dropped 4 bases and J dropped 4; count of bases not matched to a gene: 9. Germline-derived CDR1 and CDR2 are SGHNT and YYREEE (reference sequence). The CDR3 has 15 residues. The chain's CDR3 is CASSTRQGTSYGYTF. Partial CDR3 DNA: TGTGCCAGCAGCACAAGACAGGGGACAAGCTATGGC.

As to this clone: With the read ending 3 residues before the CDR3 end, the germline J gene is used to fill in that end. The V and J genes are TRBV2 and TRBJ2-3; D not resolved. The V end lost 3 bases, the J end lost 1 base, and 5 bases lay between the germline ends. This CDR3 region has 13 residues. Germline CDR1 is SNHLY and CDR2 is FYNNEI. CDR3 sequence reads: CASSDTGTDTQYF. Partial CDR3 DNA: TGTGCCAGCAGTGACACTGGCACAGATACG.

On this clone itself: The read halts 3 residues ahead of the CDR3 end, with the missing end drawn from the germline J gene. The rearrangement links TRBV19 to TRBJ2-3, with 11 bases matching TRBD2. V gave up 5 bases and J gave up 4 bases; unmatched junction bases: 8. The CDR3 is 16 residues long. Germline V gene sequence: CDR1 LNHDA, CDR2 SQIVND (reference sequence). The CDR3 sequence is CASSATGTSGPDTQYF. The part of the CDR3 DNA that was read is TGTGCCAGTAGTGCAACCGGGACTAGCGGCCCAGATACG.

As to this clone: The read finishes 3 residues shy of the CDR3 end, and the germline J gene is used to complete it. The chain joins TRBV19 to TRBJ1-5; D may be TRBD1 (6 bases). Germline CDR1 and CDR2: LNHDA and SQIVND (reference sequence). This CDR3 has 17 amino acids. The V gene lost 0 bases and the J gene lost 4 bases, with 16 bases spanning the gap. CDR3 bases read: TGTGCCAGTAGTATAGATCTATCGGGGGGCGGGAATCAGCCC. Amino acids: CASSIDLSGGGNQP. Given in full, the CDR3 is CASSIDLSGGGNQPQHF.

Remarks on this clone: Coverage ceases 3 residues before the CDR3 finishes, and the germline J gene fills in the end. The rearrangement links TRBV5-1 to TRBJ2-3; the D is unclear. From germline, CDR1 is SGHRS and CDR2 YFSETQ. V was pared by 0 bases and J by 2 bases, with 7 bases between. This CDR3 region has 14 residues. CDR3 DNA (partial): TGCGCCAGCAGCTTGGGACAAGACACAGATACG. It yields the protein CASSLGQDTDT. The CDR3 as a whole reads CASSLGQDTDTQYF.